The 6 T cell receptor beta chains below were found in one sample sequenced in a study of blood T cell repertoires in COVID-19. Sequencing used immunoSEQ multiplex PCR; TCRdb keeps in-frame clones, though not all of them. The sample lists hundreds of thousands of clones; 75% to 85% were seen once. Sequencing was performed on peripheral blood. The source of these receptors is a woman aged 25 to 39 with COVID-19, enrolled during active disease.

The chain has TRBV7-6 and TRBJ2-5, with 8 nucleotides matching TRBD1. Per germline, CDR1 SGHVS and CDR2 FNYEAQ. V gave up 1 base and J gave up 3 bases; unmatched junction bases: 1. CDR3 size: 14 residues. The CDR3, as DNA: TGTGCCAGCAGCTTAGGGACAGGGAAAGAGACCCAGTACTTC. It is translated as CASSLGTGKETQYF.

This chain links TRBV27 with TRBJ2-5; 9 bases are shared with TRBD2. This CDR3 is 15 amino acids long. The J segment lost 6 bases and the V segment lost 2 bases, leaving 7 bases of the junction unmatched. Germline CDR1 is MNHEY and CDR2 is SMNVEV (reference sequence). The CDR3 sequence is CASSLVVSGSKTQYF. The CDR3, as DNA: TGTGCCAGCAGTTTAGTGGTTAGCGGGAGCAAGACCCAGTACTTC.

The chain uses TRBV4-1 and TRBJ1-1; D possibly corresponds to TRBD1 (6 bases). V lost 3 bases and J lost 3, with 11 bases in between. Germline V lookup: CDR1 MGHRA, CDR2 YSYEKL. This CDR3 is built from 14 residues. CDR3 in amino acids: CASSQAGAYTEAFF. In DNA, the CDR3 is TGCGCCAGCAGCCAGGCGGGGGCCTACACTGAAGCTTTCTTT.

This chain links TRBV28 with TRBJ2-3; D perhaps matches TRBD2 (7 bases). Deletions cut 2 bases from V and 6 bases from J, with 15 bases between. The CDR3 totals 15 residues. Germline CDR1 is MDHEN and CDR2 is SYDVKM. The CDR3 sequence is CASSLAGRGYDTQYF. CDR3 coding DNA: TGTGCCAGCAGTTTAGCAGGGAGGGGGTATGATACGCAGTATTTT.

J is TRBJ1-4 and V is TRBV2, with 7 bases aligning to TRBD1. V lost 6 bases and J lost 0; bases outside the gene matches: 4. The CDR3 extends over 15 amino acids. Germline V gives CDR1 SNHLY, CDR2 FYNNEI. The CDR3 here is CASRLDRATNEKLFF. DNA for the CDR3: TGTGCCAGCAGACTTGACAGGGCAACTAATGAAAAACTGTTTTTT. Using reference TRBV2 and TRBJ1-4 for the parts outside the CDR3, the full variable domain is EPEVTQTPSHQVTQMGQEVILRCVPISNHLYFYWYRQILGQKVEFLVSFYNNEISEKSEIFDDQFSVERPDGSNFTLKIRSTKLEDSAMYFCASRLDRATNEKLFFGSGTQLSVL.

This rearrangement joins TRBV19 to TRBJ1-1; 8 bases match TRBD1. After removal of 6 bases from V and 4 bases from J, the junction contained 4 bases not matched to a gene. The germline CDR1 and CDR2 sequences are LNHDA and SQIVND (reference sequence). This CDR3 contains 13 residues. CDR3 protein: CASRHRGGTEAFF. In DNA, the CDR3 is TGTGCCAGTAGGCACAGGGGGGGCACTGAAGCTTTCTTT.